The clone carrying this T cell receptor beta chain was counted at least ten times. The antigen remains unidentified. Axillary draining lymph nodes of breast cancer patients supplied the node samples. TCRdb called the multiplex PCR reads again in MiXCR, with one record for every CDR3 protein. Of approximately 230,000 distinct CDR3 sequences detected, around 34% appear once; the ten largest clones hold about 3.9%. This sample stems from a study of breast tumors, draining lymph nodes, adjacent tissues. Whole-study results and caveats: Tumor repertoires ranked between lymph nodes and nontumor tissue in diversity, with V and J gene preferences. Data fit most tumor T cells coming from lymph node, expanding in tumor. Tumor T cell lymph node origin was a supported hypothesis, not proven. Compared with basal-like, luminal-like tumors shared significantly more repertoire with nontumor tissue.

The germline V and J ends were trimmed by 2 bases and 2 bases, with 13 bases remaining between them. The CDR3 consists of 16 residues. Germline lookup yields CDR1 MNHEY and CDR2 SVGAGI. The V call is TRBV6-5, the J call TRBJ1-3, with unresolved D. The sequence was obtained from a female donor with breast cancer. Some clones in this sample may be carry-over from other donors' samples. Sequenced material: axillary lymph node tissue. CDR3 nucleotides: TGTGCCAGCAGTTACGTAAACCCGGCAGCTGGAAACACCATATATTTT. The encoded protein is CASSYVNPAAGNTIYF.